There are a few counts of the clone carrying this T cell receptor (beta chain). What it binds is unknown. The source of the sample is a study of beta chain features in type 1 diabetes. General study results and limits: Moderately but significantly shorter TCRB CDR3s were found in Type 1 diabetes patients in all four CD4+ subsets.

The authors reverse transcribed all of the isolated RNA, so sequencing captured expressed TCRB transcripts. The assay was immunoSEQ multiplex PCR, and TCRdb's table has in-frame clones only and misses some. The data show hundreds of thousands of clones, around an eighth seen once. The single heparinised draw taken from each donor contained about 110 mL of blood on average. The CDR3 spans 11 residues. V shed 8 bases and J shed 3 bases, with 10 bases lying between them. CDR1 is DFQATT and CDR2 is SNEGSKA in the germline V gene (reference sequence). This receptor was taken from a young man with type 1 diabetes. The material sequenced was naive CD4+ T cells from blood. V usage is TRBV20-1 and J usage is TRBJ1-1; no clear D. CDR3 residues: CSTPGDTEAFF. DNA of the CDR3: TGCAGTACCCCTGGGGACACTGAAGCTTTCTTT.